Each of the 26 T cell receptor beta chains below was sequenced from the same sample in a study of T cell responses to AZD1222 COVID-19 vaccine. Measured with immunoSEQ multiplex PCR; TCRdb has only the in-frame clones, and not every one. The sample gives roughly 81,000 clones, over 75% of which show up once; under 20% is in the top ten. The source material was peripheral blood, sampled on day 0 of AZD1222 vaccination. The receptors derive from an adult in good health.

The chain links TRBV12-3 or TRBV12-4 to TRBJ1-1; no definite D call. This CDR3 has 12 amino acids. The ends were cut back, 3 bases at V and 10 bases at J, with 12 bases in the middle. This CDR3 is CASSFTMPRAFF. CDR3 bases: TGTGCCAGCAGTTTCACAATGCCCAGAGCTTTCTTT.

The chain couples TRBV4-1 to TRBJ1-6; D possibly corresponds to TRBD1 (5 bases). CDR1 is MGHRA, CDR2 YSYEKL, per germline. V lost 0 bases, J lost 5 bases, and 11 bases lay in between. This CDR3 comprises 16 residues. CDR3 nucleotide sequence: TGCGCCAGCAGCCAAGAGGGACGACCAAATAATTCACCCCTCCACTTT. Translating it yields CASSQEGRPNNSPLHF.

This sequence joins TRBV9 and TRBJ2-1, with 10 bases lining up with TRBD2. Germline CDR1 SGDLS, CDR2 YYNGEE. J was trimmed by 4 bases and V by 4 bases; bases with no gene match: 5. The CDR3 extends over 15 amino acids. The CDR3 nucleotides are TGTGCCAGCAGCCTCACTAGCGGGGTATACAATGAGCAGTTCTTC. Translation: CASSLTSGVYNEQFF.

This chain joins TRBV5-1 and TRBJ2-7, with unresolved D. The CDR3 runs 13 residues. From germline, CDR1 is SGHRS and CDR2 YFSETQ. V dropped 2 bases and J dropped 3 bases, with 9 bases sitting between them. The CDR3 here is CASSLPPVYEQYF. The CDR3 DNA is TGCGCCAGCAGCTTACCGCCCGTCTACGAGCAGTACTTC.

This chain joins TRBV12-3 or TRBV12-4 and TRBJ2-3; no reliable D call. The CDR3 contains 12 residues. The ends were cut back, 6 bases at V and 4 bases at J, with 8 bases in the middle. CDR3: CASSRRPDTQYF. As DNA, the CDR3 is TGTGCCAGCAGCCGTCGTCCAGATACGCAGTATTTT.

The genes are TRBV5-1 and TRBJ2-7, with D maybe TRBD1 (6 bases). V lost 1 base and J 0 bases, leaving 8 bases between the germline ends. The CDR3 contains 14 residues. CDR1 is SGHRS and CDR2 is YFSETQ in the germline V gene. The CDR3 coding sequence is TGCGCCAGCAGCTTGTTACAGGGCTCCTACGAGCAGTACTTC. It codes for CASSLLQGSYEQYF.

The chain recombines TRBV5-1 with TRBJ1-5; a weak D match, TRBD1 (6 bases). The CDR3 consists of 15 residues. Germline V CDR1 and CDR2: SGHRS, YFSETQ. V shed 0 bases and J shed 1 base, with 8 bases lying between them. DNA of the CDR3: TGCGCCAGCAGCTTGGAGGGGGGGAGCAATCAGCCCCAGCATTTT. As protein: CASSLEGGSNQPQHF. Looking up the rest from reference TRBV5-1 and TRBJ1-5 gives the full variable domain: KAGVTQTPRYLIKTRGQQVTLSCSPISGHRSVSWYQQTPGQGLQFLFEYFSETQRNKGNFPGRFSGRQFSNSRSEMNVSTLELGDSALYLCASSLEGGSNQPQHFGDGTRLSIL.

This clone was picked up a small number of times. J is TRBJ1-6 and V is TRBV6-5, with a tentative D call TRBD1 (6 bases). The V gene's germline CDR1 is MNHEY and CDR2 SVGAGI. Trimming pared 6 bases from V and 1 base from J, leaving 7 bases between. The CDR3 runs 14 residues. The CDR3 DNA reads TGTGCCAGCAGCGACAGGTCCTATAATTCACCCCTCCACTTT. Translation gives CASSDRSYNSPLHF.

The chain combines TRBV19 with TRBJ1-2; 7 bases align to TRBD1. The V gene's germline CDR1 is LNHDA and CDR2 SQIVND (reference sequence). V lost 6 bases and J lost 5; bases outside the gene matches: 9. This CDR3 spans 14 amino acids. CDR3 amino acids: CASSRDRATYGYTF. CDR3 bases: TGTGCCAGTAGCCGGGACAGAGCTACTTATGGCTACACCTTC.

The J gene is TRBJ1-5, the V gene TRBV29-1, with 9 bases fitting TRBD1. The CDR3 sequence is 13 residues long. V lost 6 bases and J lost 6; bases outside the gene matches: 6. Germline loops: CDR1 SQVTM, CDR2 ANQGSEA. This chain's CDR3 is CSVGDREGQPQHF. In DNA, the CDR3 is TGCAGCGTGGGGGACAGGGAGGGTCAGCCCCAGCATTTT.

V gene TRBV5-1 combines with J gene TRBJ2-3; no firm D call. There are 13 residues in the CDR3. The germline CDR1 and CDR2 sequences are SGHRS and YFSETQ. Trimming cost V 2 bases and J 4 bases, with 8 bases left between them. In DNA, the CDR3 is TGCGCCAGCAGCTTTACCCAACCAGATACGCAGTATTTT. Protein product: CASSFTQPDTQYF.

The CDR3 spells CASRNRGHQPQHF. Here the CDR3 DNA reads TGTGCCAGCAGGAACAGGGGTCATCAGCCCCAGCATTTT. The V call is TRBV6-5, the J call TRBJ1-5; 7 bases line up with TRBD1. With 6 bases clipped from V and 5 bases from J, the junction kept 4 bases outside the gene matches. This CDR3 has 13 amino acids. Germline values: CDR1 MNHEY, CDR2 SVGAGI.

This chain connects TRBV6-5 to TRBJ1-1; D is possibly TRBD1 (6 bases). In germline, CDR1 is MNHEY, CDR2 SVGAGI. V was shortened by 6 bases and J by 1 base, with 15 bases between the two germline ends. The CDR3 length is 15 residues. The CDR3 here is CASRIGQSRNTEAFF. CDR3 nucleotide sequence: TGTGCCAGCAGGATAGGACAGTCTAGGAACACTGAAGCTTTCTTT.

The chain combines TRBV28 with TRBJ2-5; TRBD2 might be the D (6 bases). V shed 4 bases and J shed 1 base, with 10 bases lying between them. CDR1 MDHEN and CDR2 SYDVKM come from the germline V gene. The CDR3 has 14 amino acids. The CDR3 DNA reads as TGTGCCAGCAGTTCCGGCGGGGTCCAAGAGACCCAGTACTTC. Its translation is CASSSGGVQETQYF.

The DNA for the CDR3 is TGTGCCAGCAGCCCACTAGCGGGACGAAATGAGCAGTTCTTC. Protein product: CASSPLAGRNEQFF. The genes are TRBV7-9 and TRBJ2-1, with 10 bases aligning to TRBD2. This CDR3 is 14 amino acids long. Germline CDR1 SEHNR, CDR2 FQNEAQ (reference sequence). V shed 5 bases, J shed 7 bases, and the junction held 5 bases outside the gene matches.

V gene TRBV6-2 or TRBV6-3 combines with J gene TRBJ2-3, with D possibly matching TRBD2 (6 bases). Trimming removed 3 bases from V and 4 bases from J, with 14 bases in between. This CDR3 is 15 amino acids long. Germline CDR1 reads MNHEY; CDR2 reads SVGEGT. CDR3: CASSYPRLGADTQYF. CDR3 coding DNA: TGTGCCAGCAGTTATCCGAGACTAGGCGCAGATACGCAGTATTTT.

J is TRBJ1-3 and V is TRBV4-1; the D is unclear. V was trimmed by 2 bases and J by 2 bases, leaving 13 bases between them. This CDR3 has 16 amino acids. Per the germline V gene, CDR1 is MGHRA and CDR2 is YSYEKL. Here the CDR3 DNA reads TGCGCCAGCAGCCAAAGGGCCCAAGGCCCTGGAAACACCATATATTTT. Encoded protein: CASSQRAQGPGNTIYF.

The gene calls are TRBV29-1 and TRBJ2-7; 7 bases align to TRBD2. Germline assignment: CDR1 SQVTM and CDR2 ANQGSEA. The CDR3 totals 14 residues. Trimming cost V 4 bases and J 2 bases; bases outside gene matches: 8. CDR3 region: CSVAVTSSTYEQYF. Here the CDR3 DNA reads TGCAGCGTTGCGGTGACTAGCTCAACCTACGAGCAGTACTTC.

The sample holds a few counts of this clone. V is TRBV12-3 or TRBV12-4 and J is TRBJ1-2; no clear D gene. This CDR3 is built from 13 residues. The V and J ends lost 3 bases and 5 bases respectively, with 10 bases between them. CDR3 DNA sequence: TGTGCCAGCAGTTTCGGGAGAGGGTATGGCTACACCTTC. The encoded protein is CASSFGRGYGYTF.

The chain uses TRBV2 and TRBJ2-7, with 7 nucleotides matching TRBD1. The germline gives CDR1 SNHLY, CDR2 FYNNEI. CDR3 length: 14 residues. Losses at the gene ends were 7 bases for V and 0 bases for J; bases not matched to a gene: 6. The CDR3 nucleotides read TGTGCCAGCAAGGTGACAGGGAGCTCCTACGAGCAGTACTTC. Translating it yields CASKVTGSSYEQYF.

The table lists this clone with a few counts. The chain carries TRBV19 and TRBJ1-4, with 8 bases fitting TRBD1. The CDR3 totals 16 residues. Germline V lookup: CDR1 LNHDA, CDR2 SQIVND (reference sequence). The trim removed 6 bases at V and 4 bases at J, leaving 10 bases unmatched. This chain's CDR3 is CASRSGTGTNNEKLFF. CDR3 sequence (DNA): TGTGCCAGTAGATCCGGGACAGGAACCAATAATGAAAAACTGTTTTTT.

The J gene is TRBJ1-2, the V gene TRBV6-6; D is undetermined. V gave up 7 bases and J gave up 4 bases, with 10 bases separating them. Germline V gene sequence: CDR1 MNHNY, CDR2 SVGAGI (reference sequence). There are 12 residues in the CDR3. The CDR3 loop reads CASIQTSYGYTF. CDR3 bases: TGTGCCAGCATCCAGACCAGCTATGGCTACACCTTC.

The J gene is TRBJ1-6, the V gene TRBV5-6; perhaps TRBD1 as D (5 bases). The germline V gene has CDR1 SGHDT and CDR2 YYEEEE. The germline V and J ends were trimmed by 6 bases and 10 bases, with 14 bases remaining between them. This CDR3 is 13 amino acids long. The CDR3 protein is CASTRDVGSPLHF. The CDR3 DNA follows: TGTGCCAGCACCAGGGACGTCGGCTCACCCCTCCACTTT.

V is TRBV30 and J is TRBJ1-1, with TRBD1 as a possible D gene (5 bases). Trimming shortened V by 4 bases and J by 3 bases, and 9 bases separated the two germline ends. The CDR3 sequence is 12 residues long. CDR1 is GTSNPN, CDR2 SVGIG, per germline (reference sequence). DNA for the CDR3: TGTGCCTGGAAACAGGACTACACTGAAGCTTTCTTT. The encoded protein is CAWKQDYTEAFF.

This clone has only a few counts. The CDR3 DNA reads TGTGCCAGCAGCTTAGCGCAACTGAACTATGGCTACACCTTC. It translates to CASSLAQLNYGYTF. The V gene is TRBV7-9, the J gene TRBJ1-2; D remains unclear. The CDR3 has 14 residues. V was cut by 0 bases and J by 2 bases, with 7 bases left in between. Germline V gene sequence: CDR1 SEHNR, CDR2 FQNEAQ (reference sequence).

The rearrangement links TRBV19 to TRBJ1-1, with D tentatively TRBD1 (5 bases). The V end was cut by 5 bases, the J end by 6 bases, with 16 bases between. The V gene's germline CDR1 is LNHDA and CDR2 SQIVND (reference sequence). The CDR3 extends over 14 amino acids. The chain's CDR3 is CASSLRQPPPEAFF. The CDR3 nucleotides read TGTGCCAGTAGTTTGCGACAGCCACCCCCTGAAGCTTTCTTT.